This entry lists 31 T cell receptor beta chains sequenced from one sample in a study of shared clonotypes between healthy human individuals. CD45RO-negative CD8 cells positively selected for CCR7 made up the naive population, which excluded terminally differentiated effector memory CD45RA+ cells. Assay: immunoSEQ multiplex PCR; the TCRdb copy retains only in-frame clones and omits some. The sample has about 2,100,000 clones; about 92% are singletons. The specimen was naive CD8+ T cells from PBMCs. The source of these receptors is a man younger than 35 in good health. Some clones in this sample may be carry-over from other donors' samples.

This clone has only one observation. The V call is TRBV7-2, the J call TRBJ2-7, with unresolved D. Germline CDR1 is SGHTA and CDR2 is FQGNSA. V dropped 0 bases and J dropped 6 bases, with 15 bases sitting between them. There are 15 residues in the CDR3. CDR3 sequence: CASSLALGSVGEQYF. CDR3 bases: TGTGCCAGCAGCTTAGCGCTTGGATCAGTCGGCGAGCAGTACTTC.

About this clone: The same CDR3 also results from other DNA sequences found in this sample. The chain links TRBV19 to TRBJ1-1, with D unclear. The CDR3 is 13 amino acids. V lost 7 bases, J lost 0 bases, and 9 bases lay in between. Per germline, CDR1 LNHDA and CDR2 SQIVND (reference sequence). CDR3 coding DNA: TGTGCCAGTATCCGGGGTATGAACACTGAAGCTTTCTTT. Amino acids: CASIRGMNTEAFF.

The V and J genes are TRBV7-9 and TRBJ1-4; D ambiguous. Looked up from germline, CDR1 is SEHNR and CDR2 is FQNEAQ (reference sequence). The CDR3 spans 16 residues. V lost 5 bases and J 7 bases, leaving 20 bases between the germline ends. This chain's CDR3 is CASSPGPSGEVEKLFF. CDR3 DNA: TGTGCCAGCAGCCCCGGGCCCAGTGGGGAGGTTGAAAAACTGTTTTTT.

The chain employs TRBV7-8 and TRBJ2-5; possibly TRBD1 for D (6 bases). This CDR3 region has 15 residues. The germline gives CDR1 SGHVS, CDR2 FQNEAQ. V lost 5 bases and J lost 2, with 15 bases in between. The CDR3, as DNA: TGTGCCAGCAGCCCCTTCCTTGGGACACAAGAGACCCAGTACTTC. It translates to CASSPFLGTQETQYF.

As for this clone: Other nucleotide sequences from this sample produce the same CDR3. This chain uses TRBV28 with TRBJ2-5; D is uncertain. With 5 bases removed from V and 5 bases from J, the gap between germline ends came to 3 bases. The CDR3 consists of 10 residues. Looked up from germline, CDR1 is MDHEN and CDR2 is SYDVKM. CDR3 protein: CASSGETQYF. The CDR3, as DNA: TGTGCCAGCAGTGGGGAGACCCAGTACTTC. The variable domain in full, completed from reference TRBV28 and TRBJ2-5, reads DVKVTQSSRYLVKRTGEKVFLECVQDMDHENMFWYRQDPGLGLRLIYFSYDVKMKEKGDIPEGYSVSREKKERFSLILESASTNQTSMYLCASSGETQYFGPGTRLLVL.

J is TRBJ2-1 and V is TRBV5-6; a weak D match, TRBD2 (6 bases). This CDR3 comprises 13 residues. In germline, CDR1 is SGHDT, CDR2 YYEEEE. Trimming cost V 4 bases and J 6 bases, with 11 bases left between them. CDR3 in amino acids: CASSLLGSNEQFF. CDR3 nucleotides: TGTGCCAGCAGCCTGCTCGGGAGCAATGAGCAGTTCTTC.

The rearrangement joins TRBV19 to TRBJ1-5; no reliable D call. From germline, CDR1 is LNHDA and CDR2 SQIVND (reference sequence). Deletions cut 3 bases from V and 10 bases from J, with 13 bases between. The CDR3 sequence is 13 residues long. CDR3 sequence: CASSIPSETPQHF. The DNA of the CDR3 is TGTGCCAGTAGTATCCCTTCGGAGACCCCCCAGCATTTT.

This sequence joins TRBV9 and TRBJ2-1; possible D gene TRBD2, 5 bases. This CDR3 is built from 19 residues. Germline assignment: CDR1 SGDLS and CDR2 YYNGEE. The V end lost 3 bases, the J end lost 5 bases, and 27 bases lay between the germline ends. DNA for the CDR3: TGTGCCAGCAGCGATCCTCGGGAAGGCCTTACCTCCACTCACAATGAGCAGTTCTTC. It yields the protein CASSDPREGLTSTHNEQFF.

This clone appeared a single time. The chain is built from TRBV7-9 and TRBJ2-2; TRBD2 aligns across 10 bases. Germline V CDR1 and CDR2: SEHNR, FQNEAQ (reference sequence). The V segment lost 5 bases and the J segment 6 bases; nucleotides outside the gene matches: 18. The CDR3 is made up of 19 amino acids. CDR3 bases: TGTGCCAGCAGCCCACTGCCGGGGAGCGGGAGGGCCAGTGCCGGGGAGCTGTTTTTT. Translating it yields CASSPLPGSGRASAGELFF.

The chain joins TRBV9 to TRBJ2-1, with D maybe TRBD2 (7 bases). Trimming removed 6 bases from V and 6 bases from J, with 19 bases in between. CDR1 is SGDLS and CDR2 is YYNGEE in the germline V gene. The CDR3 length is 15 residues. The CDR3 DNA is TGTGCCAGCACCCGGGGGGCGGGAGTAGGCAATGAGCAGTTCTTC. Translated: CASTRGAGVGNEQFF.

The CDR3 DNA reads as TGTGCCAGCAGCCCAGACGGATATTCCACAGATACGCAGTATTTT. It translates to CASSPDGYSTDTQYF. The genes are TRBV7-3 and TRBJ2-3; D is undetermined. This CDR3 contains 15 residues. The germline CDR1 and CDR2 sequences are SGHTA and FQGTGA. Trimming removed 5 bases from V and 2 bases from J, with 14 bases in between.

This rearrangement joins TRBV28 to TRBJ2-1, with TRBD2 matching over 13 bases. CDR1 MDHEN and CDR2 SYDVKM come from the germline V gene. The CDR3 is 17 residues long. J gave up 5 bases and V 6 bases, and 10 bases lay outside the gene matches. The CDR3 DNA sequence: TGTGCCAGCAGCCCCGGACTAGCGGGAGAAGAAAACAATGAGCAGTTCTTC. Its translation is CASSPGLAGEENNEQFF.

Notes on this clone: Additional DNA sequences in this sample encode the identical CDR3. J is TRBJ1-1 and V is TRBV19; D might be TRBD1 (5 bases). This CDR3 is built from 14 residues. The germline V gene has CDR1 LNHDA and CDR2 SQIVND (reference sequence). Trimming took off 3 bases at V and 1 base at J, with 9 bases between the two ends. DNA for the CDR3: TGTGCCAGTAGTATTGGGACGGCGAACACTGAAGCTTTCTTT. Translating gives CASSIGTANTEAFF. The full variable domain, its missing parts supplied by reference TRBV19 and TRBJ1-1, is DGGITQSPKYLFRKEGQNVTLSCEQNLNHDAMYWYRQDPGQGLRLIYYSQIVNDFQKGDIAEGYSVSREKKESFPLTVTSAQKNPTAFYLCASSIGTANTEAFFGQGTRLTVV.

This chain uses TRBV10-3 with TRBJ2-7; D call uncertain. This CDR3 spans 11 amino acids. Trimming shortened V by 2 bases and J by 4 bases, and 3 bases separated the two germline ends. Germline V gene data show CDR1 as ENHRY and CDR2 as SYGVKD. The CDR3 DNA follows: TGTGCCATCAGTGAGAAATACGAGCAGTACTTC. This gives the protein CAISEKYEQYF.

This clone occurred once. The V call is TRBV28, the J call TRBJ2-3; TRBD2 might be the D (6 bases). The CDR3 length is 15 residues. The V end was cut by 8 bases, the J end by 2 bases, with 17 bases between. CDR1 and CDR2 from the germline V gene are MDHEN and SYDVKM. CDR3 in DNA: TGTGCCAGCCGCCCTGGGGGGTTACTCACAGATACGCAGTATTTT. This translates into CASRPGGLLTDTQYF.

The CDR3 region has the DNA TGTGCCAGTAGTACCCTTAGGGGGACAGGGAAGTTCTTC. Encoded protein: CASSTLRGTGKFF. The V and J genes are TRBV19 and TRBJ2-1; 9 nucleotides align to TRBD1. Looked up from germline, CDR1 is LNHDA and CDR2 is SQIVND (reference sequence). CDR3 size: 13 residues. The ends lost 4 bases at V and 14 bases at J; junction bases unmatched: 9.

This sequence joins TRBV4-3 and TRBJ2-7, with TRBD2 matching over 10 bases. Germline V CDR1 and CDR2: LGHNA, YSLEER. Losses at the gene ends were 0 bases for V and 3 bases for J; bases not matched to a gene: 11. The CDR3 has 18 residues. The CDR3 loop reads CASSQDKPSGSVIYEQYF. The CDR3 DNA is TGCGCCAGCAGCCAAGATAAGCCTAGCGGGAGTGTTATCTACGAGCAGTACTTC.

The genes are TRBV25-1 and TRBJ2-1; possibly TRBD1 or TRBD2 for D (5 bases each). Germline V gives CDR1 MGHDK, CDR2 SYGVNS. The CDR3 consists of 17 residues. V dropped 3 bases and J dropped 2 bases, with 17 bases sitting between them. The CDR3 nucleotides are TGTGCCAGCAGTGACTCTAACGGGGCTGCCACCTACAATGAGCAGTTCTTC. The encoded protein is CASSDSNGAATYNEQFF.

The chain is built from TRBV6-5 and TRBJ2-3, with D possibly TRBD1 on 5 matching bases. The V gene's germline CDR1 is MNHEY and CDR2 SVGAGI. V was pared by 4 bases and J by 1 base, with 9 bases between. This CDR3 is built from 14 residues. This CDR3 is CASSLGRGTDTQYF. CDR3 DNA: TGTGCCAGCAGTTTAGGCAGGGGCACAGATACGCAGTATTTT.

The chain employs TRBV7-3 and TRBJ2-1; 14 positions match TRBD2. Trimming removed 5 bases from V and 6 bases from J; junction bases left unmatched: 12. The CDR3 covers 18 residues. Germline CDR1 reads SGHTA; CDR2 reads FQGTGA. The CDR3 here is CASSTKGTSGRFTNEQFF. The CDR3 DNA reads as TGTGCCAGCAGCACGAAAGGGACTAGCGGGAGATTCACCAATGAGCAGTTCTTC.

The chain couples TRBV7-9 to TRBJ1-2; tentative D call: TRBD1 (6 bases). The germline CDR1 and CDR2 sequences are SEHNR and FQNEAQ (reference sequence). With 4 bases removed from V and 3 bases from J, the gap between germline ends came to 15 bases. The CDR3 is 15 residues long. CDR3 region: CASSSGHSTDYGYTF. The CDR3 DNA reads TGTGCCAGCAGCTCGGGACATTCGACTGACTATGGCTACACCTTC.

The chain has TRBV14 and TRBJ2-2; D is unresolved. Trimming shortened V by 0 bases and J by 1 base, and 9 bases separated the two germline ends. CDR3 length equals 16 residues. Per germline, CDR1 SGHDN and CDR2 FVKESK. The CDR3 protein is CASSQDPRENTGELFF. CDR3 sequence (DNA): TGTGCCAGCAGCCAAGATCCCCGAGAGAACACCGGGGAGCTGTTTTTT.

This clone showed up just a few times. This rearrangement joins TRBV9 to TRBJ1-1, with D perhaps matching TRBD1 (5 bases). The CDR3 consists of 15 residues. V was pared by 6 bases and J by 3 bases, with 18 bases between. In germline, CDR1 is SGDLS, CDR2 YYNGEE. The CDR3 DNA reads TGTGCCAGCAACCCGGCCCATCCGGGGGACACTGAAGCTTTCTTT. This codes for CASNPAHPGDTEAFF.

In DNA, the CDR3 is TGTGCCAGCAGTATTACAGGGGGCAATGAAAAACTGTTTTTT. This sequence encodes CASSITGGNEKLFF. The rearrangement joins TRBV27 to TRBJ1-4; TRBD1 aligns across 9 bases. CDR3 length: 14 residues. Germline V gives CDR1 MNHEY, CDR2 SMNVEV (reference sequence). V was pared by 5 bases and J by 5 bases, with 3 bases of the junction left unmatched.

The chain uses TRBV5-1 and TRBJ2-1; 7 nucleotides align to TRBD2. CDR3 size: 15 residues. V shed 2 bases, J shed 6 bases, and the junction held 8 bases outside the gene matches. Germline CDR1 is SGHRS and CDR2 is YFSETQ. In DNA, the CDR3 is TGCGCCAGCAGCTTTTACGGGAGGTCGGTCAATGAGCAGTTCTTC. Translated: CASSFYGRSVNEQFF.

This chain connects TRBV14 to TRBJ2-5, with D perhaps matching TRBD1 or TRBD2 (5 bases each). Trimming pared 0 bases from V and 1 base from J, leaving 15 bases between. Germline V gene lookup returns CDR1 SGHDN and CDR2 FVKESK. CDR3 length: 17 amino acids. CDR3 bases: TGTGCCAGCAGCCAAGATCGTAGGGGTGGAGGCCAAGAGACCCAGTACTTC. It encodes CASSQDRRGGGQETQYF.

This chain connects TRBV29-1 to TRBJ2-7; D is ambiguous. Germline CDR1 and CDR2: SQVTM and ANQGSEA. This CDR3 has 11 residues. V lost 7 bases and J lost 5, with 12 bases in between. The CDR3 here is CSALVPDEQYF. In DNA, the CDR3 is TGCAGCGCCCTAGTTCCCGACGAGCAGTACTTC.

About this clone itself: This same CDR3 is encoded by further DNA sequences in the sample. The chain joins TRBV27 to TRBJ2-7; maybe TRBD2 (5 bases). The CDR3 length is 13 residues. With 5 bases removed from V and 4 bases from J, the gap between germline ends came to 12 bases. Germline CDR1 reads MNHEY; CDR2 reads SMNVEV (reference sequence). The chain's CDR3 is CASSLQGGYEQYF. The CDR3 DNA reads TGTGCCAGCAGTCTACAAGGCGGGTACGAGCAGTACTTC.

The chain is built from TRBV7-9 and TRBJ2-2; 7 bases match TRBD1. The CDR3 is 18 amino acids. Trimming took 6 bases from V and 3 from J; bases not matched to a gene: 16. Germline lookup yields CDR1 SEHNR and CDR2 FQNEAQ (reference sequence). Written as DNA, the CDR3 is TGTGCCAGCAGTCATATTACAGGGGCCCTTAGGGACACCGGGGAGCTGTTTTTT. This codes for CASSHITGALRDTGELFF.

The chain has TRBV6-5 and TRBJ1-1; D is possibly TRBD1 (5 bases). Trimming cost V 1 base and J 1 base, with 7 bases left between them. This CDR3 is 14 amino acids long. CDR1 MNHEY and CDR2 SVGAGI come from the germline V gene. Here the CDR3 reads CASSYWGTNTEAFF. In nucleotides, the CDR3 is TGTGCCAGCAGTTACTGGGGGACGAACACTGAAGCTTTCTTT.

The chain recombines TRBV19 with TRBJ1-5; possibly TRBD1 for D (5 bases). The CDR3 has 13 residues. V shed 6 bases and J shed 10 bases, with 16 bases lying between them. In germline, CDR1 is LNHDA, CDR2 SQIVND (reference sequence). CDR3 loop: CASRTGPPGPQHF. Here the CDR3 DNA reads TGTGCCAGTAGGACGGGACCCCCGGGCCCCCAGCATTTT. Using reference TRBV19 and TRBJ1-5 for the parts outside the CDR3, the full variable domain is DGGITQSPKYLFRKEGQNVTLSCEQNLNHDAMYWYRQDPGQGLRLIYYSQIVNDFQKGDIAEGYSVSREKKESFPLTVTSAQKNPTAFYLCASRTGPPGPQHFGDGTRLSIL.